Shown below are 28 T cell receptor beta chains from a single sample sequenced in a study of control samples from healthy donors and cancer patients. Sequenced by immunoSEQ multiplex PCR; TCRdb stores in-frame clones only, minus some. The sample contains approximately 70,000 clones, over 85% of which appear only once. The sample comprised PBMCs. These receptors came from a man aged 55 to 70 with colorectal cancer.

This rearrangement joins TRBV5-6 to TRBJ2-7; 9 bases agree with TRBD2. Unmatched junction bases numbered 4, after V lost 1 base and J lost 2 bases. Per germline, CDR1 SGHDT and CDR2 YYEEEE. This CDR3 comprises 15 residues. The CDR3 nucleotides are TGTGCCAGCAGCTTGTCGCTAGCGGGGACCTACGAGCAGTACTTC. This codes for CASSLSLAGTYEQYF.

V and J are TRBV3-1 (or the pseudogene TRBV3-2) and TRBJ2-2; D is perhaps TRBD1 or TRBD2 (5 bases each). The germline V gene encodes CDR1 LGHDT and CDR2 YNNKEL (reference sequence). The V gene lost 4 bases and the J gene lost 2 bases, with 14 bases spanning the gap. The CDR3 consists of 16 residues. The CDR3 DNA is TGTGCCAGCAGCCTCAAAGGGACCTTTAACACCGGGGAGCTGTTTTTT. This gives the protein CASSLKGTFNTGELFF.

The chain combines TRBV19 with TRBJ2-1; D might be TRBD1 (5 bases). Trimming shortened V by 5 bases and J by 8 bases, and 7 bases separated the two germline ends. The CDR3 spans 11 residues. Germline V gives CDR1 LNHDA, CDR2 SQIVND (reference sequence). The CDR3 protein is CASSQGHEQFF. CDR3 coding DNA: TGTGCCAGTAGTCAGGGCCATGAGCAGTTCTTC.

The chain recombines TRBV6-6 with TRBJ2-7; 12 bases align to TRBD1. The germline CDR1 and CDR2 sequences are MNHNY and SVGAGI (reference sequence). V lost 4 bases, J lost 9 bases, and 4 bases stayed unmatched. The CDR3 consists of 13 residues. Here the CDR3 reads CASSSGTGGPQYF. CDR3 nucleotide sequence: TGTGCCAGCAGTTCAGGGACAGGGGGCCCGCAGTACTTC.

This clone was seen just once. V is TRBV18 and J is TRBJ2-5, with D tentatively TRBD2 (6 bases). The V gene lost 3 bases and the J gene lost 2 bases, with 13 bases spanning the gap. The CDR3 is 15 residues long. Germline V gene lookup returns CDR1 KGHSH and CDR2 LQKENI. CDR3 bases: TGTGCCAGCTCACCTCGGGACTCGAAACAAGAGACCCAGTACTTC. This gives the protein CASSPRDSKQETQYF.

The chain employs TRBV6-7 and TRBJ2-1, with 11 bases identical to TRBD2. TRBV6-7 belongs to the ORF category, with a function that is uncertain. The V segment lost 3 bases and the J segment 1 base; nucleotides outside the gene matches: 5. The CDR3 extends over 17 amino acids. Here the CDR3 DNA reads TGTGCCAGCAGTTATCGCCTAGCGGGGGGATCCTACAATGAGCAGTTCTTC. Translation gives CASSYRLAGGSYNEQFF.

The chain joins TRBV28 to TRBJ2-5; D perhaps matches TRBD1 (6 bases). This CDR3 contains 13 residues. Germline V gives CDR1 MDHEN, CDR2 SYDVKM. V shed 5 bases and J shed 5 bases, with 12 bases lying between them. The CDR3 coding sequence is TGTGCCAGCAGTCAACAGGGTCCGGAGACCCAGTACTTC. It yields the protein CASSQQGPETQYF.

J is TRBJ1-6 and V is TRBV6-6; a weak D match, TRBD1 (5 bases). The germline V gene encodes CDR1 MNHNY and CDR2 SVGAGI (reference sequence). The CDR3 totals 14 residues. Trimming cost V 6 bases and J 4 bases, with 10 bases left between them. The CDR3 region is CASRGGTYNSPLHF. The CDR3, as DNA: TGTGCCAGCAGGGGGGGGACTTATAATTCACCCCTCCACTTT.

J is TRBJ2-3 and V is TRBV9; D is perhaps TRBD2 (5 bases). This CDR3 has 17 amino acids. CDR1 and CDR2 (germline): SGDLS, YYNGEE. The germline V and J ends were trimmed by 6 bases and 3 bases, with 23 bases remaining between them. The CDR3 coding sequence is TGTGCCAGCACTCCTCTTGAGGGTTTCCGTGGTACAGATACGCAGTATTTT. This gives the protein CASTPLEGFRGTDTQYF.

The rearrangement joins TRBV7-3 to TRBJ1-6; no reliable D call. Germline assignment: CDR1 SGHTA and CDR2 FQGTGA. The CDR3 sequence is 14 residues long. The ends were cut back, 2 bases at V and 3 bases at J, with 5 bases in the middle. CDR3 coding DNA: TGTGCCAGCAGCTTAGAGTTCTATAATTCACCCCTCCACTTT. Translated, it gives CASSLEFYNSPLHF.

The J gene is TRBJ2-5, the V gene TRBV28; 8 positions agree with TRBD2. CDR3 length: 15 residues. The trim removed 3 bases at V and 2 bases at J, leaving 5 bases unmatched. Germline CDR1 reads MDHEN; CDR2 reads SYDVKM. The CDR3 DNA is TGTGCCAGCAGTTTGTTTTCGGGGGGGCAAGAGACCCAGTACTTC. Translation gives CASSLFSGGQETQYF.

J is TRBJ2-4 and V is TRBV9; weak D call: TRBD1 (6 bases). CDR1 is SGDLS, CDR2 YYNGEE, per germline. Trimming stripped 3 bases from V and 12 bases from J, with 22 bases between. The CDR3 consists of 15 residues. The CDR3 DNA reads TGTGCCAGCAGCGGGTCCCCCGACCTAGAACAGGGTCAGTACTTC. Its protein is CASSGSPDLEQGQYF.

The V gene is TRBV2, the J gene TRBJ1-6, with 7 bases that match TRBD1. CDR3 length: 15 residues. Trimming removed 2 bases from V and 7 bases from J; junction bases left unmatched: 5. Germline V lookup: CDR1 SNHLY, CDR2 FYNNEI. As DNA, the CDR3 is TGTGCCAGCAGTGAAATTGGACAGGTGAATTCACCCCTCCACTTT. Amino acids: CASSEIGQVNSPLHF.

CDR3 in DNA: TGTGCCAGCAGCACCCAGGGGCCCTATGGCTACACCTTC. It yields the protein CASSTQGPYGYTF. The chain recombines TRBV7-2 with TRBJ1-2, with D possibly TRBD1 on 6 matching bases. V was shortened by 5 bases and J by 4 bases, with 11 bases between the two germline ends. CDR3 length equals 13 residues. Germline V CDR1 and CDR2: SGHTA, FQGNSA.

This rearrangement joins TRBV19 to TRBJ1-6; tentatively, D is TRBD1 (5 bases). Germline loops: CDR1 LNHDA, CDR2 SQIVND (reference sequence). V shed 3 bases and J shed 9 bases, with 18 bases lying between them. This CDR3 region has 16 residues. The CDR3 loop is CASSITLSGRVSPLHF. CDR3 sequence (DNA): TGTGCCAGTAGTATTACGCTCTCGGGCAGGGTTTCACCCCTCCACTTT.

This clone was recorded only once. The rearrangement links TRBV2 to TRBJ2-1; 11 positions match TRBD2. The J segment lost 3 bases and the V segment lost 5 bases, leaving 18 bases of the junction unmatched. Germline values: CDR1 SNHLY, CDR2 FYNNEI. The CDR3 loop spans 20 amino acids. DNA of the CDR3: TGTGCCAGCAGTCCAATTCCAACGCCTAGCGGGGGGTCTCACTACAATGAGCAGTTCTTC. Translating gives CASSPIPTPSGGSHYNEQFF. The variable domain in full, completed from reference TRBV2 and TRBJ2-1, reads EPEVTQTPSHQVTQMGQEVILRCVPISNHLYFYWYRQILGQKVEFLVSFYNNEISEKSEIFDDQFSVERPDGSNFTLKIRSTKLEDSAMYFCASSPIPTPSGGSHYNEQFFGPGTRLTVL.

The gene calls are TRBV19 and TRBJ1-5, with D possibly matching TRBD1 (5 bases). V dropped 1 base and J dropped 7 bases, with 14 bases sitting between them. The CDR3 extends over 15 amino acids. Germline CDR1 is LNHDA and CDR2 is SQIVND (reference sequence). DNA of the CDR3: TGTGCCAGTAGTATAGGGGGCTTTACCAGGCAGCCCCAGCATTTT. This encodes CASSIGGFTRQPQHF.

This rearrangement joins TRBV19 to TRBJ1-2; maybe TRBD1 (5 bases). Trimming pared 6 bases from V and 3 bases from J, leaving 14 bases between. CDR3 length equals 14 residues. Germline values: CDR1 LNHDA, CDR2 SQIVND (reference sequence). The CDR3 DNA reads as TGTGCCAGTAGCCACATCGGGACCGACTATGGCTACACCTTC. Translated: CASSHIGTDYGYTF.

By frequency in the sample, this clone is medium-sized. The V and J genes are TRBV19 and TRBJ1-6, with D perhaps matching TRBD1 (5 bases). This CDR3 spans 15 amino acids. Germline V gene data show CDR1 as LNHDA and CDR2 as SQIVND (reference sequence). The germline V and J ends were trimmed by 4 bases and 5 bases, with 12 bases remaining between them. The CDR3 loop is CASSSGETDNSPLHF. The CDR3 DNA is TGTGCCAGTAGTAGCGGTGAGACAGATAATTCACCCCTCCACTTT.

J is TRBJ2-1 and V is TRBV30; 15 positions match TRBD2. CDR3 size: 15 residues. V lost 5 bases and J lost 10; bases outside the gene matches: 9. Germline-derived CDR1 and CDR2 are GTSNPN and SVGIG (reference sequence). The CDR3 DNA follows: TGTGCCTGGCATCCGGGACTAGCGGGGGGACGGGAGCAGTTCTTC. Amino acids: CAWHPGLAGGREQFF.

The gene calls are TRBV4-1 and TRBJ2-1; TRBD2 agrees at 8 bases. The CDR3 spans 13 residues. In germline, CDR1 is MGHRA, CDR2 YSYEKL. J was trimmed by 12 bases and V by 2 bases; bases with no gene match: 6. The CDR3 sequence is CASSQQPGLGQFF. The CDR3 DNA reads TGCGCCAGCAGCCAACAGCCGGGACTAGGGCAGTTCTTC.

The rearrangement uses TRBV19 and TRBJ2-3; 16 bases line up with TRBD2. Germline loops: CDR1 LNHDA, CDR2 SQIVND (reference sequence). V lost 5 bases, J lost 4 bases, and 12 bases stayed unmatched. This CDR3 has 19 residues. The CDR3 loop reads CASSVGLAGGRGFADTQYF. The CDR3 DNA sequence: TGTGCCAGTAGTGTGGGACTAGCGGGGGGGCGAGGTTTTGCAGATACGCAGTATTTT. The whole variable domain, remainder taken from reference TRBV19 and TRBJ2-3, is DGGITQSPKYLFRKEGQNVTLSCEQNLNHDAMYWYRQDPGQGLRLIYYSQIVNDFQKGDIAEGYSVSREKKESFPLTVTSAQKNPTAFYLCASSVGLAGGRGFADTQYFGPGTRLTVL.

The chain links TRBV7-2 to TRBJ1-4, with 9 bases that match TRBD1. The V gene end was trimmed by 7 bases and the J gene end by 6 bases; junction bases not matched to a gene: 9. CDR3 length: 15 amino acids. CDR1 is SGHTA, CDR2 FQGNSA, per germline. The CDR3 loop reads CASTLGTGLYEKLFF. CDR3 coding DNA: TGTGCCAGCACCCTCGGGACAGGGTTATATGAAAAACTGTTTTTT.

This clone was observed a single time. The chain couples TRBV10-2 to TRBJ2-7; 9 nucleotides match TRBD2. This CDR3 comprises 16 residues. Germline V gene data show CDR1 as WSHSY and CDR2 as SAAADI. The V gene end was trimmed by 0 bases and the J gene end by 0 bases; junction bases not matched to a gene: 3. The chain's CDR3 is CASSESVAGVSYEQYF. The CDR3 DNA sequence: TGCGCCAGCAGTGAGTCGGTAGCGGGGGTCTCCTACGAGCAGTACTTC.

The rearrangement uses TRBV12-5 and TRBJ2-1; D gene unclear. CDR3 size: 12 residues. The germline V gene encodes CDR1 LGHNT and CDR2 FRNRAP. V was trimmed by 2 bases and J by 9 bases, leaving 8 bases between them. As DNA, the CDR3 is TGTGCTAGTGGTTTGTGGCGCACTGAGCAGTTCTTC. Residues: CASGLWRTEQFF.

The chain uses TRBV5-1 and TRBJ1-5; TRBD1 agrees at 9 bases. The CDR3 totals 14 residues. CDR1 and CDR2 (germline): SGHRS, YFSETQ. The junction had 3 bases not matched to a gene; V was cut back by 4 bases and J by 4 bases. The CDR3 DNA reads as TGCGCCAGCAGCCCCGGGACAGGGAATCAGCCCCAGCATTTT. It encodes CASSPGTGNQPQHF.

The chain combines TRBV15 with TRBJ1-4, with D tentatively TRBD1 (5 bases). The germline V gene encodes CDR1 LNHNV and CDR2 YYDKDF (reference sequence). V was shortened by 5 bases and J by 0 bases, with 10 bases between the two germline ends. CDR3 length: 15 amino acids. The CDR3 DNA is TGTGCCACCAGCGCCCGACAGACAACTAATGAAAAACTGTTTTTT. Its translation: CATSARQTTNEKLFF.

CDR3 amino acids: CASSIAEGSYEQYF. CDR3 DNA sequence: TGTGCCAGCAGCATAGCGGAGGGGTCCTACGAGCAGTACTTC. This rearrangement joins TRBV6-5 to TRBJ2-7, with D tentatively TRBD2 (6 bases). V was cut by 6 bases and J by 1 base, with 13 bases left in between. Germline V lookup: CDR1 MNHEY, CDR2 SVGAGI. CDR3 length: 14 residues.